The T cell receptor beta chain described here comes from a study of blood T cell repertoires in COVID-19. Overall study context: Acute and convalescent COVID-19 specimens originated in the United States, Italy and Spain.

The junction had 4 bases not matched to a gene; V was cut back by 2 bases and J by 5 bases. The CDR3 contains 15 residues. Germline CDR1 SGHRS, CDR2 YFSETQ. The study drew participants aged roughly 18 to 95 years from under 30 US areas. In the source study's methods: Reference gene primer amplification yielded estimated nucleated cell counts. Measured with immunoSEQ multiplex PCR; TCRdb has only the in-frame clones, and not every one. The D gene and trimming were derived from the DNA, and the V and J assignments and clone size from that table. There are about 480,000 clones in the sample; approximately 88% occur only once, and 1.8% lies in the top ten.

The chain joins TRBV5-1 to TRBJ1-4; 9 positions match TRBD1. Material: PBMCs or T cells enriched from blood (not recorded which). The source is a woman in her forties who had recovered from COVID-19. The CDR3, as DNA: TGCGCCAGCAGCTTCGGGACAGGGTCAAATGAAAAACTGTTTTTT. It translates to CASSFGTGSNEKLFF.